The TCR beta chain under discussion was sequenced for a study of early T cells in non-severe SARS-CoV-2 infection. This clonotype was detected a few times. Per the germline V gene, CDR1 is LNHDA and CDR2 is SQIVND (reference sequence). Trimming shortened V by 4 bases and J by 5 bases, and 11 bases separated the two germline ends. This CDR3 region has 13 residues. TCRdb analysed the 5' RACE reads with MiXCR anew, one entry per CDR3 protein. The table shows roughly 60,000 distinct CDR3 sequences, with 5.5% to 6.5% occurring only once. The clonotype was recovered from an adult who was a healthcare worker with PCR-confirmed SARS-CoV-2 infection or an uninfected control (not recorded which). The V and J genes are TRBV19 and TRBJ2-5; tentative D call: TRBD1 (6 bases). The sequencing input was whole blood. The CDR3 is CASSTTGSETQYF. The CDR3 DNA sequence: TGTGCCAGTAGTACCACAGGGTCGGAGACCCAGTACTTC. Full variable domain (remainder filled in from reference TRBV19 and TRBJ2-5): DGGITQSPKYLFRKEGQNVTLSCEQNLNHDAMYWYRQDPGQGLRLIYYSQIVNDFQKGDIAEGYSVSREKKESFPLTVTSAQKNPTAFYLCASSTTGSETQYFGPGTRLLVL.